These 7 T cell receptor beta chains originate from one sample sequenced in a study of blood T cells in healthy people across ages. It was with a sample-barcoded 5' primer and a J-beta primer mix that a second PCR of roughly 7 to 12 cycles was run. A single record per CDR3 protein comes from TCRdb applying MiXCR to the 5' RACE reads. The sample includes 700,000 to 950,000 distinct CDR3 sequences, more than 40% seen only once; the top ten take around a fifth. Sequences were obtained from blood. These receptors were collected from a woman aged 55-75 years in good health.

This clonotype was seen repeatedly, ten times or more. The rearrangement links TRBV29-1 to TRBJ2-1; 7 nucleotides agree with TRBD1. The CDR3 runs to 15 residues. Germline V lookup: CDR1 SQVTM, CDR2 ANQGSEA. V lost 6 bases and J lost 0; bases outside the gene matches: 8. For the CDR3, the DNA is TGCAGCGTATCGCCACAGGGGAGCTCCTACAATGAGCAGTTCTTC. Its protein is CSVSPQGSSYNEQFF.

The J gene is TRBJ2-1, the V gene TRBV12-3 or TRBV12-4; 7 bases agree with TRBD2. This CDR3 has 16 residues. The V gene end was trimmed by 1 base and the J gene end by 3 bases; junction bases not matched to a gene: 6. Here the CDR3 DNA reads TGTGCCAGCAGTTTAGGACAGAGCGGGAACTACAATGAGCAGTTCTTC. This gives the protein CASSLGQSGNYNEQFF.

This clonotype was detected ten times or more. This rearrangement joins TRBV6-5 to TRBJ2-7; the D is unclear. Germline CDR1 MNHEY, CDR2 SVGAGI. This CDR3 has 12 amino acids. Trimming removed 6 bases from V and 3 bases from J, with 9 bases in between. Here the CDR3 reads CASRSMGYEQYF. In nucleotides, the CDR3 is TGTGCCAGCAGGTCGATGGGCTACGAGCAGTACTTC.

The V call is TRBV20-1, the J call TRBJ2-1; D remains ambiguous. Trimming stripped 3 bases from V and 8 bases from J, with 17 bases between. This CDR3 spans 14 amino acids. CDR1 DFQATT and CDR2 SNEGSKA come from the germline V gene (reference sequence). The CDR3 sequence: CSASSQLRQDEQFF. CDR3 DNA: TGCAGTGCTAGTTCGCAACTTCGTCAAGATGAGCAGTTCTTC.

The sample holds a few counts of this clonotype. V is TRBV2 and J is TRBJ2-3, with 11 bases fitting TRBD2. The junction had 6 bases not matched to a gene; V was cut back by 3 bases and J by 7 bases. The CDR3 spans 15 residues. Looked up from germline, CDR1 is SNHLY and CDR2 is FYNNEI. CDR3 bases: TGTGCCAGCAGTGAGTTAGCGGGAGGGTTCAATACGCAGTATTTT. Translation: CASSELAGGFNTQYF.

This clonotype was seen more than once but under ten times. The chain uses TRBV20-1 and TRBJ2-7; 9 bases align to TRBD2. This CDR3 comprises 16 residues. The germline gives CDR1 DFQATT, CDR2 SNEGSKA (reference sequence). V lost 0 bases, J lost 6 bases, and 12 bases stayed unmatched. The CDR3 nucleotides are TGCAGTGCTAGAGATGGTCTGGGCGGCGGGAGGGGCGAGCAGTACTTC. It specifies CSARDGLGGGRGEQYF.

This clonotype was detected only a few times. The chain employs TRBV28 and TRBJ2-5; TRBD2 matches at 11 bases. Germline V CDR1 and CDR2: MDHEN, SYDVKM. CDR3 length: 18 amino acids. V gave up 3 bases and J gave up 4 bases; unmatched junction bases: 13. The CDR3 DNA sequence: TGTGCCAGCAGTTTCGGGCTTTCGGGTAGCGGGGGGGCAGAGACCCAGTACTTC. Translation gives CASSFGLSGSGGAETQYF.